The 25 T cell receptor beta chains reported below all come from one sample, sequenced in a study of cytomegalovirus exposure and HLA in healthy donors. PCR employed 60 Vbeta and 13 Jbeta primers. Clones were read by immunoSEQ multiplex PCR, and TCRdb kept only the in-frame ones, dropping some. This sample contains approximately 76,000 clones. What was sequenced was PBMCs. These receptors all come from a young man in good health and CMV-seropositive.

The chain carries TRBV4-2 and TRBJ1-5; the D gene is possibly TRBD1 (5 bases). The germline V gene encodes CDR1 LGHNA and CDR2 YNFKEQ. The CDR3 runs 16 residues. V was shortened by 0 bases and J by 0 bases, with 9 bases between the two germline ends. CDR3 nucleotides: TGTGCCAGCAGCCAAGAATATGGACATAGCAATCAGCCCCAGCATTTT. Translating gives CASSQEYGHSNQPQHF.

The chain combines TRBV28 with TRBJ2-2, with a tentative D call TRBD1 (5 bases). Trimming left V 2 bases short and J 7 bases short, with 11 bases between. This CDR3 comprises 14 residues. Per the germline V gene, CDR1 is MDHEN and CDR2 is SYDVKM. Here the CDR3 reads CASSLAGWSGELFF. For the CDR3, the DNA is TGTGCCAGCAGTTTAGCAGGGTGGAGCGGGGAGCTGTTTTTT. The full variable domain, completed using reference TRBV28 and TRBJ2-2, is DVKVTQSSRYLVKRTGEKVFLECVQDMDHENMFWYRQDPGLGLRLIYFSYDVKMKEKGDIPEGYSVSREKKERFSLILESASTNQTSMYLCASSLAGWSGELFFGEGSRLTVL.

The chain recombines TRBV25-1 with TRBJ2-7, with D unresolved. The CDR3 totals 13 residues. V lost 4 bases and J lost 1, with 8 bases in between. Germline V lookup: CDR1 MGHDK, CDR2 SYGVNS. Written as DNA, the CDR3 is TGTGCCAGCAGTGCAGCCGGGTCCTACGAGCAGTACTTC. It translates to CASSAAGSYEQYF.

This rearrangement joins TRBV4-2 to TRBJ1-4, with D unresolved. This CDR3 is built from 15 residues. CDR1 and CDR2 (germline): LGHNA, YNFKEQ. V was shortened by 0 bases and J by 4 bases, with 9 bases between the two germline ends. The CDR3 loop is CASSQETGFNEKLFF. The CDR3 region has the DNA TGTGCCAGCAGCCAAGAAACGGGATTTAATGAAAAACTGTTTTTT.

The chain carries TRBV5-1 and TRBJ2-7; tentative D call: TRBD2 (5 bases). Germline V lookup: CDR1 SGHRS, CDR2 YFSETQ. This CDR3 is 14 amino acids long. V dropped 0 bases and J dropped 7 bases, with 14 bases sitting between them. In nucleotides, the CDR3 is TGCGCCAGCAGCTTGGAGGCGGGCTCCTGGGAGCAGTACTTC. Its protein product is CASSLEAGSWEQYF.

The chain couples TRBV28 to TRBJ1-5; TRBD1 aligns across 7 bases. Germline trimming cut 5 bases from V and 0 bases from J; bases unmatched to any gene: 7. From germline, CDR1 is MDHEN and CDR2 SYDVKM. The CDR3 extends over 16 amino acids. CDR3 residues: CASSGRTGPSNQPQHF. DNA for the CDR3: TGTGCCAGCAGTGGAAGGACAGGCCCTAGCAATCAGCCCCAGCATTTT.

The genes are TRBV23-1 and TRBJ1-4; D is uncertain. TRBV23-1 is placed among ORFs of uncertain function. The length of the CDR3 is 16 residues. Trimming took 4 bases from V and 3 from J, leaving 15 bases between them. CDR3 region: CASSRRDIESNEKLFF. DNA for the CDR3: TGCGCCAGCAGTCGTCGGGATATAGAGTCTAATGAAAAACTGTTTTTT.

V is TRBV6-1 and J is TRBJ2-5; possible D gene TRBD2, 6 bases. Near its end, the DNA agrees better with TRBJ2-7, so the J call may be wrong. Germline CDR1 and CDR2: MNHNS and SASEGT. This CDR3 comprises 14 residues. CDR3 DNA: TGTGCCAGCAGGGGGACTTACCGCGGGTACGAGCAGTACTTC. It codes for CASRGTYRGYEQYF.

The genes are TRBV9 and TRBJ1-1; 7 nucleotides match TRBD1. CDR1 and CDR2 (germline): SGDLS, YYNGEE. With 3 bases clipped from V and 11 bases from J, the junction kept 10 bases outside the gene matches. CDR3 size: 13 residues. CDR3: CASSEVHRGGAFF. The CDR3 DNA follows: TGTGCCAGCAGCGAAGTACACAGGGGAGGTGCTTTCTTT.

This chain uses TRBV28 with TRBJ1-5; perhaps TRBD1 as D (5 bases). Germline CDR1 and CDR2: MDHEN and SYDVKM. The CDR3 contains 16 residues. V lost 3 bases to trimming and J lost 0 bases, with 12 bases between them. The CDR3 loop is CASSLRQLYSNQPQHF. CDR3 bases: TGTGCCAGCAGTTTGAGACAGCTATATAGCAATCAGCCCCAGCATTTT.

V and J are TRBV19 and TRBJ1-1; D unresolved. V gave up 8 bases and J gave up 4 bases, with 14 bases separating them. This CDR3 spans 13 amino acids. In germline, CDR1 is LNHDA, CDR2 SQIVND (reference sequence). The CDR3 DNA reads as TGTGCCAGTGAGTACGGGGTTGGCACTGAAGCTTTCTTT. This translates into CASEYGVGTEAFF.

Worth noting for this clone: The sample holds other DNA sequences that translate to the same CDR3. This sequence joins TRBV2 and TRBJ1-2; D not certain. V shed 1 base and J shed 4 bases, with 7 bases lying between them. CDR3 length: 13 amino acids. The V gene's germline CDR1 is SNHLY and CDR2 FYNNEI. CDR3 DNA: TGTGCCAGCAGTGAAGGGCCGGGCTATGGCTACACCTTC. Protein product: CASSEGPGYGYTF.

This chain links TRBV6-5 with TRBJ1-3; 8 bases line up with TRBD1. The germline gives CDR1 MNHEY, CDR2 SVGAGI. V dropped 4 bases and J dropped 1; count of bases not matched to a gene: 3. CDR3 length: 15 residues. Here the CDR3 DNA reads TGTGCCAGCAGTTCGACAGGGGTGTCTGGAAACACCATATATTTT. Amino acid sequence: CASSSTGVSGNTIYF.

The chain recombines TRBV11-3 with TRBJ1-3; perhaps TRBD1 as D (6 bases). Germline CDR1 is SGHNT and CDR2 is YENEEA. Trimming shortened V by 5 bases and J by 1 base, and 6 bases separated the two germline ends. The CDR3 spans 13 residues. The CDR3 spells CASSRGSGNTIYF. The CDR3 DNA follows: TGTGCCAGCAGCAGGGGGTCTGGAAACACCATATATTTT.

This chain uses TRBV10-3 with TRBJ1-2; 9 nucleotides agree with TRBD1. With 2 bases clipped from V and 8 bases from J, the junction kept 3 bases outside the gene matches. CDR1 and CDR2 from the germline V gene are ENHRY and SYGVKD. The CDR3 has 13 amino acids. The CDR3 region has the DNA TGTGCCATCAGTGAGACAGGGGGCGGCGGCTACACCTTC. Translating gives CAISETGGGGYTF.

The CDR3 DNA sequence: TGCGCCAGCAGCTTAACCACAGGGGGCTATACCTACGAGCAGTACTTC. Its translation is CASSLTTGGYTYEQYF. This chain connects TRBV5-1 to TRBJ2-7, with TRBD1 identical over 9 bases. CDR1 is SGHRS and CDR2 is YFSETQ in the germline V gene. After removal of 2 bases from V and 2 bases from J, the junction contained 8 bases not matched to a gene. The length of the CDR3 is 16 residues. The full variable domain, completed using reference TRBV5-1 and TRBJ2-7, is KAGVTQTPRYLIKTRGQQVTLSCSPISGHRSVSWYQQTPGQGLQFLFEYFSETQRNKGNFPGRFSGRQFSNSRSEMNVSTLELGDSALYLCASSLTTGGYTYEQYFGPGTRLTVT.

J is TRBJ2-3 and V is TRBV27; the match to TRBD2 covers 9 bases. Losses at the gene ends were 6 bases for V and 2 bases for J; bases not matched to a gene: 6. The germline gives CDR1 MNHEY, CDR2 SMNVEV (reference sequence). This CDR3 is 15 amino acids long. The chain's CDR3 is CASRPSSGTTDTQYF. The CDR3 DNA follows: TGTGCCAGCAGGCCCTCTAGCGGGACCACAGATACGCAGTATTTT.

V gene TRBV11-2 combines with J gene TRBJ1-4; weak D call: TRBD1 (5 bases). Trimming cost V 0 bases and J 7 bases, with 9 bases left between them. This CDR3 comprises 14 residues. Germline assignment: CDR1 SGHAT and CDR2 FQNNGV. CDR3 in DNA: TGTGCCAGCAGCTTAGATCCCGGGGGTGAAAAACTGTTTTTT. Amino acids: CASSLDPGGEKLFF.

This chain joins TRBV27 and TRBJ2-5, with TRBD1 identical over 12 bases. The CDR3 is 15 residues long. J was trimmed by 5 bases and V by 5 bases; bases with no gene match: 6. Germline lookup yields CDR1 MNHEY and CDR2 SMNVEV (reference sequence). The CDR3 sequence is CASSTRDRGQETQYF. The CDR3 DNA sequence: TGTGCCAGCAGTACTCGGGACAGGGGGCAGGAGACCCAGTACTTC.

Comments on this clone: The identical CDR3 is also encoded by other nucleotide sequences in the sample. CDR3 region: CATPKFPGHVTRGNQPQHF. Written as DNA, the CDR3 is TGTGCCACCCCAAAGTTTCCGGGACACGTAACCCGTGGCAATCAGCCCCAGCATTTT. The chain carries TRBV2 and TRBJ1-5; possibly TRBD1 for D (6 bases). CDR3 size: 19 residues. Germline V gene sequence: CDR1 SNHLY, CDR2 FYNNEI. V lost 10 bases and J 2 bases, leaving 30 bases between the germline ends.

As concerns this clone: Within the sample, other DNA sequences also encode this same CDR3. Here the CDR3 reads CASSPTGGKVEQYF. The CDR3 nucleotides are TGTGCCAGCAGCCCGACAGGGGGCAAGGTCGAGCAGTACTTC. The V call is TRBV7-9, the J call TRBJ2-7; 10 nucleotides agree with TRBD1. CDR1 is SEHNR and CDR2 is FQNEAQ in the germline V gene (reference sequence). Unmatched junction bases numbered 7, after V lost 5 bases and J lost 6 bases. The CDR3 extends over 14 amino acids.

The gene calls are TRBV5-1 and TRBJ2-7; 12 nucleotides line up with TRBD1. Germline V CDR1 and CDR2: SGHRS, YFSETQ. The CDR3 totals 14 residues. With 4 bases clipped from V and 7 bases from J, the junction kept 6 bases outside the gene matches. The CDR3 sequence is CASSLGQGAREQYF. The CDR3 region has the DNA TGCGCCAGCAGCCTGGGACAGGGGGCGAGGGAGCAGTACTTC.

V usage is TRBV30 and J usage is TRBJ1-1; D unclear. The V end lost 1 base, the J end lost 1 base, and 10 bases lay between the germline ends. The germline gives CDR1 GTSNPN, CDR2 SVGIG (reference sequence). The CDR3 sequence is 14 residues long. The CDR3 here is CAWSAGRTNTEAFF. The CDR3 nucleotides are TGTGCCTGGAGTGCTGGCAGAACGAACACTGAAGCTTTCTTT.

The chain recombines TRBV5-1 with TRBJ2-1; D is unresolved. The CDR3 contains 14 residues. V lost 7 bases to trimming and J lost 0 bases, with 11 bases between them. From germline, CDR1 is SGHRS and CDR2 YFSETQ. For the CDR3, the DNA is TGCGCCAGCGCCCTAAGCCACTCCTACAATGAGCAGTTCTTC. Translation gives CASALSHSYNEQFF.

The chain has TRBV13 and TRBJ1-2; D might be TRBD1 (6 bases). V dropped 0 bases and J dropped 3 bases, with 11 bases sitting between them. The CDR3 spans 15 residues. Germline-derived CDR1 and CDR2 are PRHDT and FYEKMQ (reference sequence). CDR3 in DNA: TGTGCCAGCAGCTTAGGTGCAGGGGAGCACTATGGCTACACCTTC. This gives the protein CASSLGAGEHYGYTF.